These T cell receptor beta chains were read from a single sample in a study of breast tumors, draining lymph nodes, adjacent tissues. TCRdb fed the multiplex PCR reads into MiXCR, producing one record per CDR3 protein. The data hold tens of thousands of distinct CDR3 sequences, with 68% observed a single time. Material: tumor-adjacent breast tissue. The receptors come from a female donor with breast cancer. Some clones in this sample may be carry-over from other donors' samples. Each CDR3 is given with its conserved first and last residue. D genes are given only for firm matches. Clone sizes are given selectively: once, few, many, or a class where the clone is expanded.

size | D | J | V | CDR3 | DNA
many | TRBD2 | TRBJ2-3 | TRBV10-3 | CAISESPSGSSTDTQYF | TGTGCCATCAGTGAGTCACCTAGCGGGAGTAGCACAGATACGCAGTATTTT
few | . | TRBJ1-3 | TRBV7-9 | CASSPRDTSSGNTIYF | TGTGCCAGCAGCCCGAGGGACACGTCCTCTGGAAACACCATATATTTT
. | . | TRBJ2-7 | TRBV7-9 | CASTSWTGYEQYF | TGTGCCAGCACCTCATGGACTGGCTACGAGCAGTACTTC
many | . | TRBJ1-4 | TRBV13 | CASKAGGDLHNEKLFF | TGTGCCAGCAAGGCTGGCGGGGATCTTCATAATGAAAAACTGTTTTTT
many | . | TRBJ1-6 | TRBV24-1 | CATSLGGSSPLHF | TGTGCCACCAGCCTTGGGGGCTCTTCACCCCTCCACTTT
. | . | TRBJ2-7 | TRBV29-1 | CSVVVTASTYEQYF | TGCAGCGTTGTGGTGACAGCGTCAACCTACGAGCAGTACTTC
. | . | TRBJ2-3 | TRBV7-6 | CASSLGRTGSTDTQYF | TGTGCCAGCAGCTTAGGCCGGACCGGGAGCACAGATACGCAGTATTTT
. | TRBD1 | TRBJ1-6 | TRBV13 | CASSPRDRESSPLHF | TGTGCCAGCAGCCCCCGGGACAGGGAATCCTCACCCCTCCACTTT
. | . | TRBJ2-1 | TRBV20-1 | CSAPILGEQFF | TGCAGTGCTCCCATCTTAGGGGAGCAGTTCTTC
. | . | TRBJ2-7 | TRBV20-1 | CSARGVVGGWEQYF | TGCAGTGCTAGAGGTGTGGTAGGGGGATGGGAGCAGTACTTC
. | . | TRBJ2-7 | TRBV5-1 | CASSQRLESSYEQYF | TGCGCCAGCAGCCAAAGACTGGAGAGCTCCTACGAGCAGTACTTC
medium-sized | TRBD2 | TRBJ2-3 | TRBV7-7 | CASSPGLASTDTQYF | TGTGCCAGCAGCCCGGGACTAGCTAGCACAGATACGCAGTATTTT
. | TRBD1 | TRBJ2-3 | TRBV7-9 | CASSLGTRGDTQYF | TGTGCCAGCAGCTTAGGAACCAGGGGGGATACGCAGTATTTT
. | . | TRBJ2-1 | TRBV7-2 | CASSLRHRGNEQFF | TGTGCCAGCAGCTTACGTCATCGGGGCAATGAGCAGTTCTTC
few | TRBD2 | TRBJ2-7 | TRBV4-2 | CASSQFSSGSYEQYF | TGTGCCAGCAGCCAATTTTCTAGCGGGAGTTATGAGCAGTACTTC
few | . | TRBJ2-3 | TRBV3-1 | CASSQLGTALSTDTQYF | TGTGCCAGCAGCCAACTCGGGACCGCCCTTAGCACAGATACGCAGTATTTT
. | . | TRBJ2-1 | TRBV12-3/TRBV12-4 | CASSLKILDSGLTYNEQFF | TGTGCCAGCAGTTTAAAAATACTCGACAGCGGGCTAACTTACAATGAGCAGTTCTTC
. | TRBD2 | TRBJ2-3 | TRBV24-1 | CATSDSSGLAGPDTQYF | TGTGCCACCAGTGATTCCTCGGGACTAGCGGGACCCGATACGCAGTATTTT
many | . | TRBJ2-7 | TRBV6-1 | CATLRDIYEQYF | TGTGCCACTCTTAGGGACATCTACGAGCAGTACTTC
. | . | TRBJ1-1 | TRBV6-6 | CASSLVVSTEAFF | TGTGCCAGCAGTCTTGTCGTGTCCACTGAAGCTTTCTTT
. | . | TRBJ1-4 | TRBV10-2 | CASSRTATNEKLFF | TGCGCCAGCAGCCGGACAGCAACTAATGAAAAACTGTTTTTT
. | . | TRBJ1-3 | TRBV2 | CASSQTRTTGNTIYF | TGTGCCAGCAGTCAGACAAGGACGACTGGAAACACCATATATTTT
. | . | TRBJ1-2 | TRBV7-3 | CASSLNGVYGYTF | TGTGCCAGCAGCTTAAACGGGGTCTATGGCTACACCTTC
many | . | TRBJ1-5 | TRBV6-1 | CASSELDGRPQHF | TGTGCCAGCAGTGAATTGGATGGCCGGCCCCAGCATTTT
. | TRBD2 | TRBJ2-3 | TRBV20-1 | CSAIGRGTSTDTQYF | TGCAGTGCTATCGGGCGGGGGACTAGCACAGATACGCAGTATTTT
. | . | TRBJ1-4 | TRBV7-9 | CASSFLGGGEKLFF | TGTGCCAGCAGCTTTCTAGGGGGTGGTGAAAAACTGTTTTTT
. | TRBD1 | TRBJ2-3 | TRBV28 | CASRWDRSTDTQYF | TGTGCCAGCAGATGGGACAGGAGCACAGATACGCAGTATTTT
. | TRBD1 | TRBJ2-7 | TRBV6-1 | CASRKGQGPYEQYF | TGTGCCAGCAGGAAAGGACAGGGACCCTACGAGCAGTACTTC
medium-sized | . | TRBJ2-2 | TRBV7-3 | CASSFGTGELFF | TGTGCCAGCAGCTTCGGTACCGGGGAGCTGTTTTTT
. | TRBD2 | TRBJ2-3 | TRBV6-5 | CASSDGTSSTDTQYF | TGTGCCAGCAGTGACGGGACTAGCAGCACAGATACGCAGTATTTT
. | TRBD2 | TRBJ2-1 | TRBV10-1 | CASSVGRGVSSYNEQFF | TGCGCCAGCAGTGTAGGACGGGGGGTGAGTTCCTACAATGAGCAGTTCTTC